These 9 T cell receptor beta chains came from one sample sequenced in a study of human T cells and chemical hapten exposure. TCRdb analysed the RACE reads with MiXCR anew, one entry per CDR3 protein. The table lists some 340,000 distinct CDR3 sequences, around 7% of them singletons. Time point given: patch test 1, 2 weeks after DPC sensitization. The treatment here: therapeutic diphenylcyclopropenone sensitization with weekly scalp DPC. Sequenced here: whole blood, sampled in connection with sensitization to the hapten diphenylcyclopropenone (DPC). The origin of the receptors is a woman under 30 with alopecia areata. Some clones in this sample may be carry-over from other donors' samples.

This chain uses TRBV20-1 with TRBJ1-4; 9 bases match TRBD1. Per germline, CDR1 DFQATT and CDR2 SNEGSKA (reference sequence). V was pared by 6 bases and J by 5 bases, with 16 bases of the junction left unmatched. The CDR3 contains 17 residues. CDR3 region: CSARTREEGTGNEKLFF. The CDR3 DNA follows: TGCAGTGCGCGTACCCGTGAGGAGGGGACAGGGAATGAAAAACTGTTTTTT.

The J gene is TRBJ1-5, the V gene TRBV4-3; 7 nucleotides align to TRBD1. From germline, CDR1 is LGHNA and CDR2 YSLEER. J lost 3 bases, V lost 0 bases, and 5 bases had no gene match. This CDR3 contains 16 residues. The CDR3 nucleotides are TGCGCCAGCAGCCAAGATTACAGGGGCTACAATCAGCCCCAGCATTTT. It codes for CASSQDYRGYNQPQHF.

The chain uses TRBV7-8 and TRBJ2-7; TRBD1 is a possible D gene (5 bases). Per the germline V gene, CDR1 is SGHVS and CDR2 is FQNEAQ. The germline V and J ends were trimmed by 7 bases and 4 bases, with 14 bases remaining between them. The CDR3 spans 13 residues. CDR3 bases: TGTGCCAGCACCTACTGGCAGGGTTACGAGCAGTACTTC. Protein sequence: CASTYWQGYEQYF.

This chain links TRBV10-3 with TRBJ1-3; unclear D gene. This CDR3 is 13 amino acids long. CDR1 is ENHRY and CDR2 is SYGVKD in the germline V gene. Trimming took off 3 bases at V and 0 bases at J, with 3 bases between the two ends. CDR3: CAISDPSGNTIYF. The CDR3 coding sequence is TGTGCCATCAGTGATCCCTCTGGAAACACCATATATTTT.

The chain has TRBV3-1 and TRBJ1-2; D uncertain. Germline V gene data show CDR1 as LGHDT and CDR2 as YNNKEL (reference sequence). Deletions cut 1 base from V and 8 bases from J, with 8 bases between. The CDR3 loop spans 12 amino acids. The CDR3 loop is CASSQGAEGYTF. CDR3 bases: TGTGCCAGCAGCCAAGGGGCGGAGGGCTACACCTTC. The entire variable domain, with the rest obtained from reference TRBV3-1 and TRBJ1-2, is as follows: DTAVSQTPKYLVTQMGNDKSIKCEQNLGHDTMYWYKQDSKKFLKIMFSYNNKELIINETVPNRFSPKSPDKAHLNLHINSLELGDSAVYFCASSQGAEGYTFGSGTRLTVV.

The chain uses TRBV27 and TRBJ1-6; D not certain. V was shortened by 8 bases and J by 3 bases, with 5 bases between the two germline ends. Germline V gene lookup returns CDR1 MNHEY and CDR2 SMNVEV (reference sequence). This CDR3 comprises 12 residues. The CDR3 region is CASCLYNSPLHF. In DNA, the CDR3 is TGTGCCAGCTGCCTCTATAATTCACCCCTCCACTTT.

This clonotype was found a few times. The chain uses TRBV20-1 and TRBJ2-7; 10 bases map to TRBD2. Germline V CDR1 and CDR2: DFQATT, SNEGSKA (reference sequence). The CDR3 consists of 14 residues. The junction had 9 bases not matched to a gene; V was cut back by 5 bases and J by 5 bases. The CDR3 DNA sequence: TGCAGTGCTCCCATTCTAGGGACTAGCGACGAGCAGTACTTC. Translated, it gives CSAPILGTSDEQYF.

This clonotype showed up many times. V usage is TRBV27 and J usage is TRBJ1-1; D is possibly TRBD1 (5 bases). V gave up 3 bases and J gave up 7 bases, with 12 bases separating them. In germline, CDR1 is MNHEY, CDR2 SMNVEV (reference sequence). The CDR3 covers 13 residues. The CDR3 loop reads CASSLQGPFEAFF. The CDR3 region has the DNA TGTGCCAGCAGTTTGCAGGGCCCGTTTGAAGCTTTCTTT.

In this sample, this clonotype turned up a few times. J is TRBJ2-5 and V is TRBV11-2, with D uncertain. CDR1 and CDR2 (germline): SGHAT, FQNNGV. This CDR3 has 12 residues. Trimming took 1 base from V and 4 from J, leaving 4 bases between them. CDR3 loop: CASSLGTETQYF. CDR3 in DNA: TGTGCCAGCAGCTTAGGTACAGAGACCCAGTACTTC.